This note documents a single T cell receptor beta chain sequence. The antigen is undetermined. This sample stems from a study of PD-1 blockade in classical Hodgkin lymphoma. Study-wide results and limits: Newly diagnosed patients were said to have less baseline TCR diversity than healthy donors did.

Time point: newly diagnosed, previously untreated cHL patient sample. Comparison used PBMCs from newly diagnosed, untreated classical Hodgkin lymphoma. Only in-frame clones appear in the TCRdb table, and some are missing; sequencing was by immunoSEQ multiplex PCR. This sample has about 46,000 clones; approximately 91% occur once, and the top ten carry approximately 4.9%. The source material was peripheral blood mononuclear cells (PBMCs). This clonotype was obtained from a human donor with classical Hodgkin lymphoma.

CDR3 region: CASSLLASDTQYF. CDR3 DNA sequence: TGTGCCAGCTCACTTTTAGCATCAGATACGCAGTATTTT. The chain has TRBV18 and TRBJ2-3; D ambiguous. Germline V gene sequence: CDR1 KGHSH, CDR2 LQKENI. This CDR3 region has 13 residues. The V end lost 4 bases, the J end lost 4 bases, and 9 bases lay between the germline ends.